Following are 16 T cell receptor beta chains from one sample sequenced in a study of CD8+CD57+ T cells in acquired aplastic anemia. Investigators profiled TCR beta VDJ and CDR3 from genomic DNA template. From the reads, TCRdb called clonotypes with MiXCR, one entry per CDR3 protein. The sample lists some 190,000 distinct CDR3 sequences, 50% to 55% occurring once. The sequencing sample was made of sorted CD4+, CD8+, or CD8+CD57+ T cells (not recorded which) from PBMCs. These receptors came from a human donor in good health, serving as a control.

This clonotype has a count of ten or more. The chain uses TRBV9 and TRBJ2-3, with TRBD2 matching 9 bases. J was trimmed by 4 bases and V by 2 bases; bases with no gene match: 2. The CDR3 loop spans 14 amino acids. Per germline, CDR1 SGDLS and CDR2 YYNGEE. CDR3 DNA: TGTGCCAGCAGCGTTAGCGGGGGCTCAGATACGCAGTATTTT. The encoded protein is CASSVSGGSDTQYF.

In its sample, this clonotype was seen once. The V call is TRBV19, the J call TRBJ2-5, with 7 bases matching TRBD2. The V gene's germline CDR1 is LNHDA and CDR2 SQIVND (reference sequence). The CDR3 totals 13 residues. J was trimmed by 4 bases and V by 1 base; bases with no gene match: 0. CDR3: CASSIAGGETQYF. DNA of the CDR3: TGTGCCAGTAGTATAGCGGGAGGAGAGACCCAGTACTTC.

This clonotype was seen at least ten times. This rearrangement joins TRBV5-5 to TRBJ1-1; tentatively, D is TRBD1 (5 bases). Between the trimmed V and J ends, which lost 1 base and 5 bases, there was a span of 15 bases. The CDR3 contains 15 residues. CDR1 and CDR2 from the germline V gene are SGHKS and YYEKEE (reference sequence). CDR3 in amino acids: CASSLIAGWGTEAFF. For the CDR3, the DNA is TGTGCCAGCAGCTTGATCGCAGGGTGGGGAACTGAAGCTTTCTTT. The entire variable domain, with the rest obtained from reference TRBV5-5 and TRBJ1-1, is as follows: DAGVTQSPTHLIKTRGQQVTLRCSPISGHKSVSWYQQVLGQGPQFIFQYYEKEERGRGNFPDRFSARQFPNYSSELNVNALLLGDSALYLCASSLIAGWGTEAFFGQGTRLTVV.

This chain uses TRBV24-1 with TRBJ2-3; TRBD1 or TRBD2 may be the D gene (5 bases each). Germline V gene data show CDR1 as KGHDR and CDR2 as SFDVKD. The CDR3 has 14 residues. With 4 bases removed from V and 0 bases from J, the gap between germline ends came to 7 bases. The CDR3 protein is CATSEWDSTDTQYF. CDR3 DNA: TGTGCCACCAGTGAGTGGGACAGCACAGATACGCAGTATTTT.

In regard to this clonotype: This may be a read error: a much more frequent sequence differs by one nucleotide. This chain uses TRBV5-1 with TRBJ1-2; a weak D match, TRBD1 (5 bases). V was shortened by 4 bases and J by 8 bases, with 21 bases between the two germline ends. CDR1 is SGHRS, CDR2 YFSETQ, per germline. The CDR3 has 15 residues. Here the CDR3 reads CASSRDSQGALGYTF. The DNA of the CDR3 is TGCGCCAGCAGCCGAGATAGCCAAGGGGCCTTGGGCTACACCTTC.

V is TRBV19 and J is TRBJ2-7, with TRBD1 matching 9 bases. Per the germline V gene, CDR1 is LNHDA and CDR2 is SQIVND (reference sequence). Trimming removed 4 bases from V and 6 bases from J; junction bases left unmatched: 7. The CDR3 has 14 residues. CDR3 nucleotide sequence: TGTGCCAGTAGTAAGGGACAGGGTCGACCCGAGCAGTACTTC. Residues: CASSKGQGRPEQYF.

On this clonotype itself: Given a much more abundant clone one base away, this may be a read error. The chain couples TRBV4-1 to TRBJ1-1; D gene uncertain. Trimming took off 1 base at V and 0 bases at J, with 12 bases between the two ends. Germline V gene data show CDR1 as MGHRA and CDR2 as YSYEKL. The CDR3 has 16 residues. CDR3 in amino acids: CASSQVSRTMNTEAFF. Here the CDR3 DNA reads TGCGCCAGCAGCCAAGTCAGCCGGACGATGAACACTGAAGCTTTCTTT.

As regards this clonotype: A read error is possible here, since a much larger clone lies one base away. Because the CDR3 is missing its conserved closing phenylalanine or tryptophan, this is likely a read error. DNA of the CDR3: TGTGCCAGCAGAACTGACCAGGGGCGCAATCAGCCCCAGCATTCT. Its protein product is CASRTDQGRNQPQHS. This chain uses TRBV28 with TRBJ1-5; possible D gene TRBD1, 6 bases. V was cut by 6 bases and J by 2 bases, with 14 bases left in between. Germline V gives CDR1 MDHEN, CDR2 SYDVKM. CDR3 size: 15 residues.

This clonotype occurred many times. Written as DNA, the CDR3 is TGTGCCAGCAGCTTAGGGGACCCTAGCACAGATACGCAGTATTTT. Its translation: CASSLGDPSTDTQYF. The genes are TRBV7-6 and TRBJ2-3, with D perhaps TRBD1 or TRBD2 (5 bases each). The germline V and J ends were trimmed by 1 base and 0 bases, with 8 bases remaining between them. CDR1 is SGHVS and CDR2 is FNYEAQ in the germline V gene. The CDR3 length is 15 residues.

This clonotype was seen a few times. V gene TRBV7-6 combines with J gene TRBJ1-6; the D is unclear. V was shortened by 1 base and J by 6 bases, with 10 bases between the two germline ends. In germline, CDR1 is SGHVS, CDR2 FNYEAQ. The CDR3 is 15 amino acids. Written as DNA, the CDR3 is TGTGCCAGCAGCTTAGGGGAGACGCTTAATTCACCCCTCCACTTT. It specifies CASSLGETLNSPLHF.

The chain employs TRBV20-1 and TRBJ2-3, with D possibly matching TRBD2 (6 bases). Trimming took off 4 bases at V and 1 base at J, with 9 bases between the two ends. Per the germline V gene, CDR1 is DFQATT and CDR2 is SNEGSKA (reference sequence). The CDR3 contains 13 residues. CDR3 region: CSAIGGGTDTQYF. CDR3 DNA sequence: TGCAGTGCTATCGGGGGTGGCACAGATACGCAGTATTTT.

This clonotype has a handful of counts. The chain is built from TRBV19 and TRBJ1-1; no clear D. The CDR3 runs to 14 residues. Germline CDR1 is LNHDA and CDR2 is SQIVND (reference sequence). V was shortened by 5 bases and J by 1 base, with 11 bases between the two germline ends. CDR3 loop: CASSYASANTEAFF. For the CDR3, the DNA is TGTGCCAGTAGTTATGCCTCCGCGAACACTGAAGCTTTCTTT.

This clonotype was detected only a few times. The chain employs TRBV2 and TRBJ1-2; D unclear. This CDR3 comprises 12 residues. Germline V gene lookup returns CDR1 SNHLY and CDR2 FYNNEI. V lost 5 bases and J 3 bases, leaving 7 bases between the germline ends. The CDR3 sequence is CASSSDDYGYTF. CDR3 bases: TGTGCCAGCAGTTCGGATGACTATGGCTACACCTTC.

This clonotype has ten or more counts. V and J are TRBV19 and TRBJ1-4, with 8 positions matching TRBD1. The CDR3 has 17 amino acids. Germline V CDR1 and CDR2: LNHDA, SQIVND (reference sequence). V dropped 3 bases and J dropped 8; count of bases not matched to a gene: 14. The CDR3 protein is CASSINARGTGREKLFF. CDR3 bases: TGTGCCAGTAGTATCAACGCGAGAGGGACAGGTCGAGAAAAACTGTTTTTT.

The chain couples TRBV7-9 to TRBJ2-1, with TRBD1 matching over 10 bases. Germline V gene sequence: CDR1 SEHNR, CDR2 FQNEAQ (reference sequence). The ends lost 4 bases at V and 14 bases at J; junction bases unmatched: 17. The CDR3 sequence is 16 residues long. The CDR3 DNA follows: TGTGCCAGCAGCTCGTCCTACCGGGACAGGGGCCCCAGGGAGTTCTTC. This codes for CASSSSYRDRGPREFF.

This clonotype was seen repeatedly, ten times or more. The V gene is TRBV9, the J gene TRBJ1-1, with 7 nucleotides matching TRBD1. This CDR3 spans 14 amino acids. Germline trimming cut 4 bases from V and 4 bases from J; bases unmatched to any gene: 7. Per the germline V gene, CDR1 is SGDLS and CDR2 is YYNGEE. CDR3 DNA sequence: TGTGCCAGCAGCTCCCACAGGGGAGGCACTGAAGCTTTCTTT. Translation: CASSSHRGGTEAFF.